This passage covers 20 T cell receptor beta chains from one sample sequenced in a study of OX40 agonist ivuxolimab in advanced cancers. Sequenced by immunoSEQ multiplex PCR; TCRdb stores in-frame clones only, minus some. The repertoire has tens of thousands of clones, about 93% of them found once; the top ten carry less than 0.55%. Here the sequenced sample was CD4+ or CD8+ T cells sorted from blood, taken in a trial of the OX40 agonist ivuxolimab. Receptors originate from an adult with an advanced solid tumor such as melanoma, head and neck, liver or kidney cancer.

The chain is built from TRBV28 and TRBJ2-5; TRBD1 agrees at 8 bases. The CDR3 loop spans 15 amino acids. The germline V gene encodes CDR1 MDHEN and CDR2 SYDVKM. Trimming at V came to 2 bases and at J to 5 bases, leaving 7 bases not matched to a gene. Here the CDR3 reads CASSLPPGQVETQYF. In nucleotides, the CDR3 is TGTGCCAGCAGTTTACCTCCGGGACAGGTGGAGACCCAGTACTTC.

This chain uses TRBV30 with TRBJ1-6, with TRBD1 matching over 7 bases. From germline, CDR1 is GTSNPN and CDR2 SVGIG (reference sequence). The CDR3 sequence is 13 residues long. The V and J ends lost 5 bases and 8 bases, in that order; junction bases with no gene match: 6. CDR3 in DNA: TGTGCCTGGGAAGGGGGCGCGCATTCACCCCTCCACTTT. Its protein product is CAWEGGAHSPLHF.

This CDR3 is CASSEDLLNTEAFF. In DNA, the CDR3 is TGCGCCAGCAGTGAGGACTTATTGAACACTGAAGCTTTCTTT. The chain is built from TRBV10-2 and TRBJ1-1; D unresolved. CDR3 size: 14 residues. Deletions cut 2 bases from V and 0 bases from J, with 7 bases between. Per germline, CDR1 WSHSY and CDR2 SAAADI.

The genes are TRBV6-1 and TRBJ2-5; weak D call: TRBD2 (6 bases). The CDR3 contains 15 residues. V dropped 3 bases and J dropped 4 bases, with 15 bases sitting between them. CDR1 is MNHNS, CDR2 SASEGT, per germline. The CDR3 loop reads CASSDSASVGETQYF. The CDR3 DNA sequence: TGTGCCAGCAGTGACTCGGCTAGCGTAGGAGAGACCCAGTACTTC.

This chain uses TRBV4-3 with TRBJ1-2; D remains unclear. Trimming removed 0 bases at V and 5 bases at J, with 16 bases between. Germline CDR1 reads LGHNA; CDR2 reads YSLEER. The CDR3 sequence is 16 residues long. The CDR3 is CASSQDLESGLYGYTF. The DNA of the CDR3 is TGCGCCAGCAGCCAAGATCTCGAGAGTGGACTTTATGGCTACACCTTC.

This clone was counted once. The V call is TRBV7-2, the J call TRBJ2-5; D perhaps matches TRBD1 (6 bases). CDR1 and CDR2 (germline): SGHTA, FQGNSA. The V gene lost 1 base and the J gene lost 8 bases, with 23 bases spanning the gap. The CDR3 runs 17 residues. The CDR3 is CASSLVHLPPQGKTQYF. In nucleotides, the CDR3 is TGTGCCAGCAGCTTAGTTCACCTCCCGCCCCAGGGGAAAACCCAGTACTTC.

The V gene is TRBV2, the J gene TRBJ1-2, with D possibly TRBD1 on 5 matching bases. The V gene lost 7 bases and the J gene lost 2 bases, with 8 bases spanning the gap. Germline V gene data show CDR1 as SNHLY and CDR2 as FYNNEI. The CDR3 spans 12 residues. For the CDR3, the DNA is TGTGCCAGCACGGAGGGGAACTATGGCTACACCTTC. As protein: CASTEGNYGYTF.

This rearrangement joins TRBV28 to TRBJ1-3, with no clear D. Germline V gene data show CDR1 as MDHEN and CDR2 as SYDVKM. The CDR3 is 14 amino acids. V was clipped by 6 bases and J by 5 bases, with 14 bases between them. The CDR3 is CASSPGGGRNTIYF. CDR3 nucleotides: TGTGCCAGCAGCCCCGGTGGAGGGCGAAACACCATATATTTT.

V gene TRBV19 combines with J gene TRBJ1-2; 7 bases map to TRBD1. V shed 6 bases and J 2 bases; nucleotides not matched to a gene: 9. The CDR3 contains 15 residues. Germline assignment: CDR1 LNHDA and CDR2 SQIVND (reference sequence). Here the CDR3 reads CASRPSWGQNYGYTF. Here the CDR3 DNA reads TGTGCCAGTAGGCCGAGTTGGGGACAGAACTATGGCTACACCTTC.

This clone is a singleton in its sample. The chain uses TRBV7-2 and TRBJ2-1, with 11 nucleotides matching TRBD2. The V gene's germline CDR1 is SGHTA and CDR2 FQGNSA. V dropped 3 bases and J dropped 2; count of bases not matched to a gene: 9. This CDR3 is 18 amino acids long. In nucleotides, the CDR3 is TGTGCCAGCAGCTTGGCCCCCGGGACTAGCGGTGCCTACAATGAGCAGTTCTTC. Translating gives CASSLAPGTSGAYNEQFF.

The chain joins TRBV5-4 to TRBJ2-3; D gene uncertain. The CDR3 contains 15 residues. Germline V gene sequence: CDR1 SGHNT, CDR2 YYREEE (reference sequence). Trimming cost V 5 bases and J 0 bases, with 13 bases left between them. CDR3 sequence: CASRRTMTSTDTQYF. In DNA, the CDR3 is TGTGCCAGCAGGCGGACCATGACTAGCACAGATACGCAGTATTTT.

J is TRBJ1-4 and V is TRBV5-1; D call uncertain. The CDR3 totals 15 residues. CDR1 is SGHRS and CDR2 is YFSETQ in the germline V gene. Trimming removed 4 bases from V and 5 bases from J, with 15 bases in between. Here the CDR3 reads CASSVGPTGNEKLFF. The CDR3 region has the DNA TGCGCCAGCAGCGTAGGGCCTACGGGGAATGAAAAACTGTTTTTT.

About this clone itself: The sample contains more than one DNA sequence encoding this CDR3. V usage is TRBV30 and J usage is TRBJ2-3; D unclear. V lost 1 base, J lost 3 bases, and 2 bases lay in between. From germline, CDR1 is GTSNPN and CDR2 SVGIG (reference sequence). The CDR3 length is 11 residues. The CDR3 DNA follows: TGTGCCTGGAGTGGTACAGATACGCAGTATTTT. Protein product: CAWSGTDTQYF.

There are a few counts of this clone. The V gene is TRBV7-8, the J gene TRBJ2-3; D gene unclear. Germline loops: CDR1 SGHVS, CDR2 FQNEAQ. The V end lost 0 bases, the J end lost 2 bases, and 6 bases lay between the germline ends. The CDR3 runs to 14 residues. CDR3 bases: TGTGCCAGCAGCTTAGCCCCGCACACAGATACGCAGTATTTT. Translation gives CASSLAPHTDTQYF.

The CDR3 DNA reads as TGTGCCAGCAGCCATAGGGGGCACTACGAGCAGTACTTC. It is translated as CASSHRGHYEQYF. The V call is TRBV5-4, the J call TRBJ2-7, with 7 bases aligning to TRBD1. Germline CDR1 is SGHNT and CDR2 is YYREEE (reference sequence). Unmatched junction bases numbered 4, after V lost 4 bases and J lost 3 bases. This CDR3 contains 13 residues.

The chain links TRBV11-2 to TRBJ1-5; D remains ambiguous. V lost 1 base and J lost 2, with 9 bases in between. Germline V gene sequence: CDR1 SGHAT, CDR2 FQNNGV. CDR3 length: 15 amino acids. The CDR3 nucleotides read TGTGCCAGCAGCTTAGGGGCGACGGGCAATCAGCCCCAGCATTTT. Translation gives CASSLGATGNQPQHF.

The chain combines TRBV10-1 with TRBJ1-2; D not resolved. This CDR3 is built from 15 residues. Germline V lookup: CDR1 WNHNN, CDR2 SYGVQD (reference sequence). V shed 2 bases and J shed 4 bases, with 14 bases lying between them. CDR3 in amino acids: CASSEARTEIYGYTF. DNA for the CDR3: TGCGCCAGCAGTGAGGCGAGGACCGAAATCTATGGCTACACCTTC.

The chain recombines TRBV7-2 with TRBJ2-2; 10 nucleotides match TRBD2. Trimming at V came to 6 bases and at J to 2 bases, leaving 3 bases not matched to a gene. CDR3 length equals 15 residues. Germline CDR1 reads SGHTA; CDR2 reads FQGNSA. CDR3 sequence: CASRRLAGNTGELFF. The CDR3 DNA follows: TGTGCCAGCAGACGACTAGCGGGTAACACCGGGGAGCTGTTTTTT.

In nucleotides, the CDR3 is TGTGCCAGTAGTACCGTTAATGGGTTCGAGCAGTACTTC. Translated: CASSTVNGFEQYF. The chain recombines TRBV19 with TRBJ2-7; D remains ambiguous. The CDR3 totals 13 residues. Trimming stripped 4 bases from V and 6 bases from J, with 13 bases between. CDR1 is LNHDA and CDR2 is SQIVND in the germline V gene (reference sequence).

The genes are TRBV6-5 and TRBJ1-1; 7 bases line up with TRBD1. Germline values: CDR1 MNHEY, CDR2 SVGAGI. Trimming took 3 bases from V and 9 from J; bases not matched to a gene: 7. The length of the CDR3 is 13 residues. This CDR3 reads CASSYSGGVKAFF. The CDR3 nucleotides read TGTGCCAGCAGTTATTCAGGGGGAGTGAAAGCTTTCTTT.